The TCR beta chain under discussion was sequenced for a study of T cell responses to AZD1222 COVID-19 vaccine. Study details: Pooling of second doses given at about 4 or about 12 weeks was done. General observations from the study: Increases in Spike-specific TCR breadth and depth were seen after two AZD1222 doses. A mostly white British donor set with more females was recruited, and clonal diversity was possibly underestimated. Spike-wide coverage was observed for vaccine-associated CD4 TCRs, with dominant responses at 160-218 and 743-854.

Method: immunoSEQ multiplex PCR; TCRdb's copy keeps in-frame clones and lacks some. The data show around 70,000 clones, roughly 89% seen once. In germline, CDR1 is MNHNS, CDR2 SASEGT. This CDR3 contains 16 residues. Trimming took 4 bases from V and 0 from J, leaving 13 bases between them. On this clone itself: Its antigen remains unidentified.

The sample here was peripheral blood, taken on day 0 of AZD1222 vaccination. The rearrangement links TRBV6-1 to TRBJ2-1; D may be TRBD2 (5 bases). The sequence was collected from an adult in good health. The CDR3 here is CASSARRGSSYNEQFF. CDR3 DNA sequence: TGTGCCAGCAGTGCTCGACGGGGAAGCTCCTACAATGAGCAGTTCTTC.